These 5 T cell receptor beta chains originate from one sample sequenced in a study of response to subunit inactivated influenza vaccine. TCRdb analysed the RT-PCR reads with MiXCR anew, one entry per CDR3 protein. Counted here are 710,000 or so distinct CDR3 sequences, approximately 14% occurring once; the ten biggest clones make up roughly 11%. Here the sequenced sample was PBMCs from blood, taken roughly 13 days after vaccination. The receptors were gathered from a man between 50 and 59 years old who received an inactivated influenza vaccine.

The chain joins TRBV5-1 to TRBJ1-1, with D perhaps TRBD1 (5 bases). The CDR3 is made up of 14 amino acids. V was shortened by 5 bases and J by 1 base, with 12 bases between the two germline ends. Germline V gene lookup returns CDR1 SGHRS and CDR2 YFSETQ. CDR3 region: CASRFLGANTEAFF. CDR3 nucleotides: TGCGCCAGCAGATTCCTCGGGGCGAACACTGAAGCTTTCTTT. Combining the CDR3 with reference TRBV5-1 and TRBJ1-1 gives the whole variable domain KAGVTQTPRYLIKTRGQQVTLSCSPISGHRSVSWYQQTPGQGLQFLFEYFSETQRNKGNFPGRFSGRQFSNSRSEMNVSTLELGDSALYLCASRFLGANTEAFFGQGTRLTVV.

Only one count was recorded for this clonotype. The chain is built from TRBV20-1 and TRBJ2-6; D is unclear. This CDR3 region has 15 residues. Germline V lookup: CDR1 DFQATT, CDR2 SNEGSKA (reference sequence). V lost 3 bases to trimming and J lost 7 bases, with 16 bases between them. The CDR3 loop is CSARTGWGDANVLTF. For the CDR3, the DNA is TGCAGTGCTAGGACCGGGTGGGGTGACGCCAACGTCCTGACTTTC.

This clonotype appeared a few times. The CDR3 bases are TGTGCCATCCTAGGCCGGGGCGGGGAGCTGTTTTTT. Encoded protein: CAILGRGGELFF. This chain connects TRBV10-3 to TRBJ2-2, with D maybe TRBD2 (5 bases). The CDR3 totals 12 residues. Trimming took 8 bases from V and 7 from J, leaving 11 bases between them. Germline V gives CDR1 ENHRY, CDR2 SYGVKD.

This clonotype showed up just a few times. The chain couples TRBV2 to TRBJ2-1; D gene unclear. The CDR3 is 11 amino acids. CDR1 SNHLY and CDR2 FYNNEI come from the germline V gene. The CDR3 protein is CAWEAYNEQFF. The CDR3 DNA follows: TGTGCATGGGAAGCATACAATGAGCAGTTCTTC. The complete variable domain, with remaining parts taken from reference TRBV2 and TRBJ2-1, reads EPEVTQTPSHQVTQMGQEVILRCVPISNHLYFYWYRQILGQKVEFLVSFYNNEISEKSEIFDDQFSVERPDGSNFTLKIRSTKLEDSAMYFCAWEAYNEQFFGPGTRLTVL.

This clonotype was counted between two and nine times. The genes are TRBV4-3 and TRBJ1-3, with 8 bases identical to TRBD1. Trimming took 0 bases from V and 0 from J; bases not matched to a gene: 7. The CDR3 length is 18 residues. Germline V gene sequence: CDR1 LGHNA, CDR2 YSLEER. CDR3 sequence reads: CASSQDWRTGGSGNTIYF. CDR3 DNA: TGCGCCAGCAGCCAAGACTGGAGAACAGGGGGCTCTGGAAACACCATATATTTT.